The 15 T cell receptor beta chains below were found in one sample sequenced in a study of tumor and adjacent non-tumor tissue in lung cancer. This sample's RNA came from whole unsorted tissue. TCRbeta libraries were built with three rounds of nested PCR, modified from ARM-PCR. From the multiplex PCR reads, TCRdb called clonotypes with MiXCR, one entry per CDR3 protein. The data hold over 110,000 distinct CDR3 sequences, with roughly 70% observed a single time. Sequenced: lung tumor tissue. These receptors were obtained from a man aged 55 to 70 with small cell lung cancer.

This clonotype was seen ten or more times. The rearrangement links TRBV29-1 to TRBJ1-5; D unclear. CDR1 and CDR2 (germline): SQVTM, ANQGSEA. V shed 5 bases and J shed 0 bases, with 8 bases lying between them. CDR3 length: 13 amino acids. CDR3 residues: CSVLTRSNQPQHF. Written as DNA, the CDR3 is TGCAGCGTTCTCACACGTAGCAATCAGCCCCAGCATTTT. The variable domain in full, with the rest retrieved from reference TRBV29-1 and TRBJ1-5, is SAVISQKPSRDICQRGTSLTIQCQVDSQVTMMFWYRQQPGQSLTLIATANQGSEATYESGFVIDKFPISRPNLTFSTLTVSNMSPEDSSIYLCSVLTRSNQPQHFGDGTRLSIL.

In regard to this clonotype: Its ends do not fully match the called genes, so a read error is possible. The rearrangement uses TRBV4-2 and TRBJ1-1; no clear D. The CDR3 contains 13 residues. Germline lookup yields CDR1 LGHNA and CDR2 YNFKEQ. The CDR3 DNA follows: TGTGTCAGCAGTCAAGACCCAACCACTGAAGCTTTCTTT. It codes for CVSSQDPTTEAFF.

To note about this clonotype: This may stem from a read error, because a much larger clone lies one nucleotide away. The chain joins TRBV11-3 to TRBJ1-2; the match to TRBD1 covers 8 bases. This CDR3 has 13 residues. Germline loops: CDR1 SGHNT, CDR2 YENEEA. The CDR3 bases are TGTGCCAGCAGCCTGGACAGGGAATATGACTACACCTTC. This encodes CASSLDREYDYTF.

The chain joins TRBV5-4 to TRBJ2-3, with D tentatively TRBD2 (6 bases). V was shortened by 4 bases and J by 0 bases, with 9 bases between the two germline ends. Germline V gene sequence: CDR1 SGHNT, CDR2 YYREEE (reference sequence). This CDR3 is built from 14 residues. The CDR3 DNA reads TGTGCCAGCAGCCCGGGGACTAGCACAGATACGCAGTATTTT. This gives the protein CASSPGTSTDTQYF.

Comments on this clonotype: At one end, the junction sequence differs from germline, possibly due to a read error. J is TRBJ2-3 and V is TRBV20-1, with TRBD1 identical over 7 bases. The CDR3 has 13 residues. Germline loops: CDR1 DFQATT, CDR2 SNEGSKA (reference sequence). In DNA form, the CDR3 reads TGCAGTGCTGGACCTACAGGGACAGATACGCACTATTTT. This sequence encodes CSAGPTGTDTHYF.

This clonotype occurred a few times. Its ends do not fully match the called genes, so a read error is possible. The gene calls are TRBV11-2 and TRBJ2-2, with D perhaps assigned TRBD1 or TRBD2 (5 bases each). CDR1 and CDR2 (germline): SGHAT, FQNNGV. CDR3 length: 13 residues. In DNA form, the CDR3 reads TGTGCCAGCAACTTAGGGGTGGCCGGGGAACTGTTTTTT. It specifies CASNLGVAGELFF.

This clonotype was seen once. A much bigger clone sits one base away, suggesting this may be a read error. The chain links TRBV20-1 to TRBJ2-3, with 9 bases aligning to TRBD1. This CDR3 comprises 15 residues. The germline gives CDR1 DFQATT, CDR2 SNEGSKA (reference sequence). The CDR3 DNA is TGCAGTGCTGACGGGACAGGGCCGAACACAGATACGCAGTTTTTT. Translating gives CSADGTGPNTDTQFF.

Concerning this clonotype: Given the absence of the conserved phenylalanine or tryptophan at the CDR3 end, a read error is likely. The DNA is left out, because the CDR3 cannot be placed on it with certainty; the CDR3 is given as TCRdb lists it. This chain connects TRBV20-1 to TRBJ2-5. The CDR3 length is 12 residues, termini included. The germline V gene has CDR1 DFQATT and CDR2 SNEGSKA (reference sequence). The CDR3 sequence: CSAKHEEETQYL.

As to this clonotype: An end of the junction does not agree with germline; a read error may underlie this. The chain is built from TRBV11-2 and TRBJ2-1; no definite D call. CDR1 is SGHAT, CDR2 FQNNGV, per germline. The CDR3 contains 12 residues. This CDR3 reads CASSLQQYEQFF. CDR3 nucleotides: TGTGCCAGCAGCTTACAACAGTATGAACAGTTCTTC.

In regard to this clonotype: At one end the junction does not follow the germline gene, possibly because of a read error. The chain uses TRBV29-1 and TRBJ2-4; TRBD2 is a possible D gene (6 bases). The germline gives CDR1 SQVTM, CDR2 ANQGSEA. The CDR3 has 13 residues. The CDR3 nucleotides are TGCAGCGTTGAAGAAGCCGCGGGGACCATTCAGCACTTC. Its translation: CSVEEAAGTIQHF. The complete variable domain, with remaining parts taken from reference TRBV29-1 and TRBJ2-4, reads SAVISQKPSRDICQRGTSLTIQCQVDSQVTMMFWYRQQPGQSLTLIATANQGSEATYESGFVIDKFPISRPNLTFSTLTVSNMSPEDSSIYLCSVEEAAGTIQHFGAGTRLSVL.

On this clonotype: One end of the junction varies from germline; a read error may be responsible. The chain combines TRBV30 with TRBJ1-6, with D hard to call. Germline values: CDR1 GTSNPN, CDR2 SVGIG (reference sequence). The CDR3 has 11 amino acids. The CDR3 coding sequence is TGTGTCTGGACCCAGAATTCACCCCTCCACTTT. It yields the protein CVWTQNSPLHF.

For this clonotype: The CDR3 carries no conserved terminal phenylalanine or tryptophan, so it likely arises from a read error. V is TRBV6-6 and J is TRBJ1-1; D not certain. The germline V and J ends were trimmed by 5 bases and 3 bases, with 10 bases remaining between them. There are 13 residues in the CDR3. Germline-derived CDR1 and CDR2 are MNHNY and SVGAGI (reference sequence). The CDR3 DNA reads as TGTGCCAGCAGTACAGAGTCATACACTGAAGCTTTCTCT. It translates to CASSTESYTEAFS.

The rearrangement links TRBV6-5 to TRBJ2-7, with 12 bases that match TRBD2. The germline CDR1 and CDR2 sequences are MNHEY and SVGAGI. The CDR3 is 20 residues long. V gave up 0 bases and J gave up 9 bases; unmatched junction bases: 21. In DNA form, the CDR3 reads TGTGCCAGCAGTTACTCTTATAGGGTAACTAGCGGGAGGACATCCCAGGGGCAGTACGTC. This codes for CASSYSYRVTSGRTSQGQYV.

As concerns this clonotype: A much larger clone lies one base from this, so it may be a read error. The chain couples TRBV29-1 to TRBJ1-1; TRBD1 is a possible D gene (5 bases). The CDR3 spans 11 residues. Germline V gene sequence: CDR1 SQVTM, CDR2 ANQGSEA. This chain's CDR3 is CGGGFDTEAFF. The CDR3 DNA reads TGCGGGGGGGGTTTTGACACTGAAGCTTTCTTT.

This clonotype has just a few counts. V and J are TRBV11-2 and TRBJ2-3; D is unclear. Trimming cost V 5 bases and J 5 bases, with 8 bases left between them. Germline V CDR1 and CDR2: SGHAT, FQNNGV. The CDR3 length is 12 residues. CDR3 protein: CASSLSGDTQYF. The CDR3 DNA reads as TGTGCCAGCAGCCTCTCAGGAGATACGCAGTATTTT.